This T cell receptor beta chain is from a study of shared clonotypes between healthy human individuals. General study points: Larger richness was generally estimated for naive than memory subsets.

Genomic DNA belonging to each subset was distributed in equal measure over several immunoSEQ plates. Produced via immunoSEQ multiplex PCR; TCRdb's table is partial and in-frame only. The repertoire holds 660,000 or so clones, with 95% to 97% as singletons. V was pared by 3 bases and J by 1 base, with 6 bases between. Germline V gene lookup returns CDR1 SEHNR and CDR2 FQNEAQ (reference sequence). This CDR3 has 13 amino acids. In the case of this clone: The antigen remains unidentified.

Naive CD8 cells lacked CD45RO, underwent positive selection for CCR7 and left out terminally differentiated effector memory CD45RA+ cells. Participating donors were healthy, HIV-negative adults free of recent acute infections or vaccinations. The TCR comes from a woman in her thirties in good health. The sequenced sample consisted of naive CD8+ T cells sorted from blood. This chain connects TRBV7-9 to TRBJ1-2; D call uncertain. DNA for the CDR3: TGTGCCAGCAGCTTTGAGAATAACTATGGCTACACCTTC. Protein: CASSFENNYGYTF.